This T cell receptor (beta chain) came from a study of T cell repertoires in cytomegalovirus infection (dated by TCRdb to between 2018 and 2021). Notes on the research overall: Donor HLA type was relevant to the analysis, because carriage of CMV infection together with the matching HLA type was indicated by public TCR beta signatures.

This clonotype was seen just once. What antigen it recognizes has not been identified. The input lacks base qualities; no much larger clone sits a single base away. One read alone is a weak basis. Points the paper makes about the study in general: The ex vivo response was dominated by HLA-C-restricted CMV-specific TCR beta clonotypes, which also provided the single most frequent clonotype in two of eight donors. In both this cohort and an independent approximately 400-donor cohort, the cumulative frequency of public TCR beta family members distinguished carriers of CMV infection plus the relevant HLA type.

At the junction V is shortened by 6 bases and J by 0 bases, with 22 bases in between. The CDR3 starts with the cysteine, ends with the phenylalanine, and has 18 residues. Only CDR3 DNA is held: 54 bases, read in frame from base 1. The germline V gene (reference sequence) specifies SGHNT as CDR1 and YYREEE as CDR2. Sequencing was performed on an Illumina HiSeq 1500. In-frame beta chains were kept once TCRdb had trimmed the public reads at Q25 with fastp and called clones with MiXCR. Entries are consolidated by CDR3 protein sequence, retaining the most common genes and DNA. This sample comprises about 680,000 distinct CDR3 sequences, 20% to 30% of them detected only once. Roughly 8% of the sample is taken by the ten largest.

The receptor was isolated from a human donor in good health (CMV status not recorded). Some clones in this sample may be carry-over from other donors' samples. Sample: CD8+ T cells from PBMCs. The sequence is built from TRBV5-4 and TRBJ2-1, with TRBD1 perhaps the D gene, on 6 matching bases. The sequenced DNA is TGTGCCAGCACCAACCCAGAGGGACATAGACGCTCCTACAATGAGCAGTTCTTC. It encodes CASTNPEGHRRSYNEQFF.